Below, 20 T cell receptor beta chains from the same sample are listed, as sequenced in a study of control samples from healthy donors and cancer patients. Some clones are missing from TCRdb's copy, which holds only in-frame ones; the method was immunoSEQ multiplex PCR. The repertoire holds 50,000 to 55,000 clones, 90% to 95% seen once, with less than 2.5% in the top ten. The sequenced sample consisted of blood. These receptors were taken from a man aged 25-45 years in good health.

Here the CDR3 DNA reads TGTGCCAGCAGCTTGAGAGACAGGGAGAATGAAAAACTGTTTTTT. Residues: CASSLRDRENEKLFF. This sequence joins TRBV9 and TRBJ1-4; 7 nucleotides match TRBD1. V lost 4 bases, J lost 5 bases, and 8 bases stayed unmatched. The CDR3 loop spans 15 amino acids. Germline values: CDR1 SGDLS, CDR2 YYNGEE.

The V gene is TRBV4-2, the J gene TRBJ2-3; TRBD2 might be the D (6 bases). The V gene lost 0 bases and the J gene lost 0 bases, with 13 bases spanning the gap. Germline V lookup: CDR1 LGHNA, CDR2 YNFKEQ. The CDR3 runs to 17 residues. The CDR3 spells CASSQDSGETSTDTQYF. Written as DNA, the CDR3 is TGTGCCAGCAGCCAAGATTCGGGGGAGACTAGCACAGATACGCAGTATTTT.

The V gene is TRBV7-2, the J gene TRBJ2-5, with TRBD1 matching over 9 bases. V was clipped by 1 base and J by 5 bases; unmatched bases: 5. The CDR3 is 15 residues long. Germline V lookup: CDR1 SGHTA, CDR2 FQGNSA. The CDR3 reads CASSLVDRGFETQYF. CDR3 bases: TGTGCCAGCAGCTTAGTGGACAGGGGTTTTGAGACCCAGTACTTC.

Comments on this clone: A read error may account for a junction end that differs from germline. The rearrangement uses TRBV11-3 and TRBJ2-7; TRBD2 matches at 10 bases. Germline values: CDR1 SGHNT, CDR2 YENEEA. The CDR3 covers 14 residues. DNA of the CDR3: TGTGCCAGCAGCTTAGATGCTCGGGCTAGCGGGAGTCTCTTC. Translating gives CASSLDARASGSLF.

This rearrangement joins TRBV18 to TRBJ2-7; D is ambiguous. V shed 2 bases and J shed 2 bases, with 13 bases lying between them. The V gene's germline CDR1 is KGHSH and CDR2 LQKENI. The CDR3 is 15 residues long. Written as DNA, the CDR3 is TGTGCCAGCTCACCAAGGTCCGGGTCCCCCTACGAGCAGTACTTC. It encodes CASSPRSGSPYEQYF.

This chain uses TRBV12-3 or TRBV12-4 with TRBJ1-1; D perhaps matches TRBD1 (5 bases). The V and J ends lost 5 bases and 7 bases respectively, with 14 bases between them. The CDR3 runs to 13 residues. The CDR3 sequence: CASSPGGTIEAFF. The CDR3 DNA is TGTGCCAGCAGTCCGGGTGGGACCATTGAAGCTTTCTTT.

This clone appeared once. The rearrangement joins TRBV6-1 to TRBJ1-5; a weak D match, TRBD1 (5 bases). Trimming removed 0 bases from V and 2 bases from J, with 8 bases in between. The CDR3 runs 15 residues. Germline V gene sequence: CDR1 MNHNS, CDR2 SASEGT. This chain's CDR3 is CASSEAGDGNQPQHF. The CDR3 DNA is TGTGCCAGCAGTGAAGCCGGGGACGGCAATCAGCCCCAGCATTTT.

This sequence joins TRBV9 and TRBJ1-3; 7 bases fit TRBD1. J gave up 1 base and V 4 bases, and 8 bases lay outside the gene matches. CDR1 and CDR2 (germline): SGDLS, YYNGEE. This CDR3 has 16 amino acids. CDR3 region: CASSTRTGVSGNTIYF. CDR3 in DNA: TGTGCCAGCAGCACCCGGACAGGCGTGTCTGGAAACACCATATATTTT.

The rearrangement uses TRBV7-9 and TRBJ2-7; TRBD1 aligns across 7 bases. Germline CDR1 SEHNR, CDR2 FQNEAQ (reference sequence). This CDR3 region has 14 residues. Unmatched junction bases numbered 7, after V lost 6 bases and J lost 2 bases. The CDR3 sequence: CASRPQGETYEQYF. The CDR3 region has the DNA TGTGCCAGCAGGCCTCAGGGGGAAACCTACGAGCAGTACTTC.

This chain links TRBV5-1 with TRBJ2-2, with 7 nucleotides matching TRBD2. Germline loops: CDR1 SGHRS, CDR2 YFSETQ. The CDR3 has 13 amino acids. V trimming: 6 bases; J trimming: 1 base; junction bases outside the gene matches: 0. The CDR3, as DNA: TGCGCCAGCAAGCGGGAGAACACCGGGGAGCTGTTTTTT. It is translated as CASKRENTGELFF.

This chain uses TRBV14 with TRBJ1-2; the match to TRBD1 covers 7 bases. J lost 5 bases, V lost 4 bases, and 10 bases had no gene match. The CDR3 is 15 amino acids. Germline CDR1 and CDR2: SGHDN and FVKESK. The CDR3, as DNA: TGTGCCAGCAGCCCCTGGACAGGTGGGGGGTATGGCTACACCTTC. Translated: CASSPWTGGGYGYTF.

The chain uses TRBV6-6 and TRBJ2-7; 8 bases are shared with TRBD2. Trimming cost V 8 bases and J 4 bases; bases outside gene matches: 10. Germline assignment: CDR1 MNHNY and CDR2 SVGAGI (reference sequence). This CDR3 has 14 residues. CDR3 sequence (DNA): TGTGCCAGCCAGGAAGATAGCGGGATATACGAGCAGTACTTC. Its protein product is CASQEDSGIYEQYF.

This clone was counted once. V is TRBV19 and J is TRBJ1-1, with 8 bases matching TRBD1. CDR1 and CDR2 (germline): LNHDA, SQIVND (reference sequence). The junction had 8 bases not matched to a gene; V was cut back by 7 bases and J by 4 bases. The CDR3 spans 14 residues. CDR3 loop: CASKRGTGGTEAFF. The DNA of the CDR3 is TGTGCCAGTAAGAGGGGAACAGGGGGCACTGAAGCTTTCTTT.

The CDR3, as DNA: TGTGCCAGCAGCTCGACTAGCGCGACCTACGAGCAGTACTTC. Translating gives CASSSTSATYEQYF. This chain links TRBV7-9 with TRBJ2-7; 8 nucleotides line up with TRBD2. The CDR3 length is 14 residues. V was clipped by 4 bases and J by 2 bases; unmatched bases: 4. CDR1 and CDR2 (germline): SEHNR, FQNEAQ (reference sequence). Combining the CDR3 with reference TRBV7-9 and TRBJ2-7 gives the whole variable domain DTGVSQNPRHKITKRGQNVTFRCDPISEHNRLYWYRQTLGQGPEFLTYFQNEAQLEKSRLLSDRFSAERPKGSFSTLEIQRTEQGDSAMYLCASSSTSATYEQYFGPGTRLTVT.

This clone appeared once. The chain is built from TRBV9 and TRBJ2-5; TRBD2 agrees at 15 bases. This CDR3 has 19 residues. J gave up 5 bases and V 4 bases, and 15 bases lay outside the gene matches. Germline CDR1 SGDLS, CDR2 YYNGEE. The chain's CDR3 is CASSPGGLAGGLGGETQYF. The CDR3 nucleotides read TGTGCCAGCAGCCCAGGGGGACTAGCGGGAGGCCTTGGTGGGGAGACCCAGTACTTC.

For the CDR3, the DNA is TGTGCCAGCCGGATTTCGGGCGCTGGAAACACCATATATTTT. Its translation: CASRISGAGNTIYF. The chain employs TRBV25-1 and TRBJ1-3; D remains ambiguous. Trimming took 8 bases from V and 2 from J, leaving 13 bases between them. From germline, CDR1 is MGHDK and CDR2 SYGVNS. This CDR3 is built from 14 residues.

The chain has TRBV6-6 and TRBJ2-1; 8 positions match TRBD1. The germline V gene has CDR1 MNHNY and CDR2 SVGAGI (reference sequence). The length of the CDR3 is 13 residues. The V segment lost 5 bases and the J segment 9 bases; nucleotides outside the gene matches: 6. DNA of the CDR3: TGTGCCAGCAGTCGGACAGGGCCAACTGAGCAGTTCTTC. Translated, it gives CASSRTGPTEQFF.

This clone came up once. This chain uses TRBV2 with TRBJ1-2, with D unresolved. This CDR3 has 13 amino acids. V dropped 4 bases and J dropped 0 bases, with 6 bases sitting between them. Germline loops: CDR1 SNHLY, CDR2 FYNNEI. The CDR3 sequence is CASSVGPNYGYTF. Here the CDR3 DNA reads TGTGCCAGCAGTGTCGGCCCTAACTATGGCTACACCTTC.

V is TRBV14 and J is TRBJ2-3; D may be TRBD1 (6 bases). CDR1 SGHDN and CDR2 FVKESK come from the germline V gene. The ends were cut back, 4 bases at V and 4 bases at J, with 15 bases in the middle. The CDR3 extends over 15 amino acids. DNA for the CDR3: TGTGCCAGCAGCCTACATGCAGGGGAAGCAGATACGCAGTATTTT. The encoded protein is CASSLHAGEADTQYF.

This clone was recorded only once. The V and J genes are TRBV18 and TRBJ1-5; D is unresolved. The V gene lost 4 bases and the J gene lost 3 bases, with 7 bases spanning the gap. The CDR3 has 13 residues. CDR1 KGHSH and CDR2 LQKENI come from the germline V gene. The CDR3 bases are TGTGCCAGCTCACTCGACAACAATCAGCCCCAGCATTTT. Its protein product is CASSLDNNQPQHF.